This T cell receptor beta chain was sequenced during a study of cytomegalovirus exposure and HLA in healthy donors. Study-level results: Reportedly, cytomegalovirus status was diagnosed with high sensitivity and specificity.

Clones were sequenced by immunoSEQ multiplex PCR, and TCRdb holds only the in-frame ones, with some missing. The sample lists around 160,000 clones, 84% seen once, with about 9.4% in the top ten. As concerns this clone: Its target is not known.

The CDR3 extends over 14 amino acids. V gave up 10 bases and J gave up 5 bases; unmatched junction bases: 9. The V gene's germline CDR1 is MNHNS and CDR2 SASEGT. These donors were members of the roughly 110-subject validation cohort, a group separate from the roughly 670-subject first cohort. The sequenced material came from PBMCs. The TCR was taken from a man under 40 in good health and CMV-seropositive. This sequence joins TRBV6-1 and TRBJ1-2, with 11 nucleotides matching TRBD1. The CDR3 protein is CATLGDRGDYGYTF. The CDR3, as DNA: TGTGCCACCCTAGGGGACAGGGGGGATTATGGCTACACCTTC.